The rows below give T cell receptor beta chains drawn from one sample of a study of early T cells in non-severe SARS-CoV-2 infection. MiXCR, applied by TCRdb to the 5' RACE reads, yields one record per CDR3 protein. The repertoire holds around 28,000 distinct CDR3 sequences, with about 5.1% as singletons. Sequenced: whole blood. These receptors all come from an adult who was a healthcare worker with PCR-confirmed SARS-CoV-2 infection or an uninfected control (not recorded which). CDR3s include the opening cysteine and the closing phenylalanine or tryptophan. A D gene is named only where the DNA matches it firmly. A clone size is listed for some rows: how often the clone was seen (once, few, many), or a class if it is expanded.

clone_size d_call j_call v_call cdr3_nt cdr3_aa
. TRBD1 TRBJ1-5 TRBV3-1 TGTGCCAGCAGCCAGGGCGACAGGGATCAGCCCCAGCATTTT CASSQGDRDQPQHF
. . TRBJ1-2 TRBV4-1 TGCGCCAGCAGCCAAGAGGGATTCTCTAACTATGGCTACACCTTC CASSQEGFSNYGYTF
many . TRBJ2-1 TRBV7-6 TGTGCCAGCAGCTTAGCATCGACCTCCAGCTCCTACAATGAGCAGTTCTTC CASSLASTSSSYNEQFF
many TRBD1 TRBJ1-5 TRBV28 TGTGCCAGCAGTTTATCCCCTACAGGGGGCAGGGGTCAGCCCCAGCATTTT CASSLSPTGGRGQPQHF
many . TRBJ2-5 TRBV5-4 TGTGCCAGCAGCTTTAGAGGGGTTGAAGAGACCCAGTACTTC CASSFRGVEETQYF
. . TRBJ2-1 TRBV5-1 TGCGCCAGCAGCTTGGGTCAGGGCATAAGGGATGAGCAGTTCTTC CASSLGQGIRDEQFF
many . TRBJ2-1 TRBV7-9 TGTGCCAGCAGCTTAGGACTTACTTCCTACAATGAGCAGTTCTTC CASSLGLTSYNEQFF
many . TRBJ1-1 TRBV9 TGTGCCAGCAGCAGGTTGGGAACCGAAGCTTTCTTT CASSRLGTEAFF
medium-sized . TRBJ1-5 TRBV7-9 TGTGCCAGCAGCTCCGGAAGTCAGCCCCAGCATTTT CASSSGSQPQHF
. TRBD1 TRBJ2-3 TRBV18 TGTGCCAGCTCACCAAAGGGACAGGGGGTTTCGCGCACAGATACGCAGTATTTT CASSPKGQGVSRTDTQYF
. . TRBJ1-1 TRBV5-5 TGTGCCAGCAGCTTGACAGGCATGAACACTGAAGCTTTCTTT CASSLTGMNTEAFF
many . TRBJ2-1 TRBV7-8 TGTGCCAGCAGCGTGACCGCAAATGAGCAGTTCTTC CASSVTANEQFF